The 3 T cell receptor beta chains in this list originate from one sample, sequenced in a study of T cell responses to AZD1222 COVID-19 vaccine. Generated by immunoSEQ multiplex PCR, the TCRdb table keeps only in-frame clones and is missing some. Altogether about 210,000 clones are present, roughly 94% being singletons, with the ten largest covering 1.7%. The starting material was peripheral blood, obtained 28 days after the second dose of the MenACWY control vaccine. The receptors here all came from an adult who received the MenACWY meningococcal vaccine as a control.

CDR3 residues: CASSVDRDATNEKLFF. CDR3 in DNA: TGTGCCAGCAGCGTGGACAGAGATGCAACTAATGAAAAACTGTTTTTT. The rearrangement uses TRBV5-4 and TRBJ1-4; D may be TRBD1 (6 bases). This CDR3 comprises 16 residues. Germline V gene lookup returns CDR1 SGHNT and CDR2 YYREEE (reference sequence). Trimming pared 4 bases from V and 0 bases from J, leaving 13 bases between.

The CDR3 DNA sequence: TGCGCCAGCGGCATAAACTATGGCTACACCTTC. It encodes CASGINYGYTF. The chain is built from TRBV5-1 and TRBJ1-2, with unresolved D. The CDR3 totals 11 residues. V was clipped by 7 bases and J by 2 bases, with 6 bases between them. Germline loops: CDR1 SGHRS, CDR2 YFSETQ.

The chain uses TRBV3-1 (or the pseudogene TRBV3-2) and TRBJ1-1; no reliable D call. The V end lost 1 base, the J end lost 1 base, and 7 bases lay between the germline ends. Germline V gene lookup returns CDR1 LGHDT and CDR2 YNNKEL (reference sequence). CDR3 length: 14 amino acids. The CDR3 coding sequence is TGTGCCAGCAGCCAAGCGGATAGGAACACTGAAGCTTTCTTT. Translation gives CASSQADRNTEAFF.